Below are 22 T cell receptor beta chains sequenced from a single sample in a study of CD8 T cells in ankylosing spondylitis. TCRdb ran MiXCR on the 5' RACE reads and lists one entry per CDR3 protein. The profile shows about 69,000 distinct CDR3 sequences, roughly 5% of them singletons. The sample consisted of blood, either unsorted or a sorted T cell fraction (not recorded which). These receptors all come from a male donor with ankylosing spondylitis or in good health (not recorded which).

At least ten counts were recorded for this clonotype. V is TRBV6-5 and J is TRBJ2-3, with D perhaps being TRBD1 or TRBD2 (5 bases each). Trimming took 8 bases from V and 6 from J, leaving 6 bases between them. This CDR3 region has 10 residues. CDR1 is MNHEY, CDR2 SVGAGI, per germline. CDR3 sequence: CASWGDTQYF. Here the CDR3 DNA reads TGTGCCAGCTGGGGGGATACGCAGTATTTT.

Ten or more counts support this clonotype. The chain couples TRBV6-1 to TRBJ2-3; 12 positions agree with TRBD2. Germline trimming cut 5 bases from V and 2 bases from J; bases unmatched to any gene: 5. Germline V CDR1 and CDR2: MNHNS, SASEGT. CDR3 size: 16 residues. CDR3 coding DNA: TGTGCCAGCAGTCAAGGACTAGCGGGGATCACAGATACGCAGTATTTT. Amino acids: CASSQGLAGITDTQYF.

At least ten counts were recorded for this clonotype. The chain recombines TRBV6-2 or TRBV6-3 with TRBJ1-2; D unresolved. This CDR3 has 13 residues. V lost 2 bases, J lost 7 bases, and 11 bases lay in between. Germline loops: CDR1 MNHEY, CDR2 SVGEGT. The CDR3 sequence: CASSYTRTGGYTF. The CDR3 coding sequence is TGTGCCAGCAGTTACACTCGGACGGGTGGCTACACCTTC.

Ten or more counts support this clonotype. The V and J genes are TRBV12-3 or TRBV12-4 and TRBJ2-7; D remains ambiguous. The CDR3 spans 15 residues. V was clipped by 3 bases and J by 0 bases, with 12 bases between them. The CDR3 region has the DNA TGTGCCAGCAGTTTTGGGGTATCTTCCTCCTACGAGCAGTACTTC. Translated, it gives CASSFGVSSSYEQYF.

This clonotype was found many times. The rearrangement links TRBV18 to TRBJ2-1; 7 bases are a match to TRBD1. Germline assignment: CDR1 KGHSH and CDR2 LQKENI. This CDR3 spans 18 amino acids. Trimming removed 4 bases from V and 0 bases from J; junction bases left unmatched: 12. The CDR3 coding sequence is TGTGCCAGCTCACGACTGACAGGGATAGGGAGCTCCTACAATGAGCAGTTCTTC. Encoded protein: CASSRLTGIGSSYNEQFF.

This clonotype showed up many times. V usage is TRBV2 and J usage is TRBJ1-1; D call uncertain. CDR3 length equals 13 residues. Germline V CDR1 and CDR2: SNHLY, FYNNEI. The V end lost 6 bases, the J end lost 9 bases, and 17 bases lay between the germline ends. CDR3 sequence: CASRSKEQGKAFF. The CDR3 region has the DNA TGTGCCAGCAGGTCCAAGGAACAAGGTAAAGCTTTCTTT.

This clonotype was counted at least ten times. This chain's CDR3 is CASGKRASGEDTQYF. The CDR3 nucleotides read TGTGCCAGCGGAAAACGGGCTAGCGGCGAAGATACGCAGTATTTT. The gene calls are TRBV13 and TRBJ2-3; 7 bases are a match to TRBD2. The CDR3 is 15 residues long. CDR1 and CDR2 (germline): PRHDT, FYEKMQ (reference sequence). With V trimmed by 8 bases and J by 5 bases, 13 bases remained unmatched.

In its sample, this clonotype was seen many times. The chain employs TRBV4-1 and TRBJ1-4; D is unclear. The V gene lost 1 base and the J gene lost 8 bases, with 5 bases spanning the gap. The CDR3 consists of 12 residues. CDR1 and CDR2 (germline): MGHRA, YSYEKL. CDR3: CASSQAYEKLFF. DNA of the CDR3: TGCGCCAGCAGCCAAGCATACGAAAAACTGTTTTTT.

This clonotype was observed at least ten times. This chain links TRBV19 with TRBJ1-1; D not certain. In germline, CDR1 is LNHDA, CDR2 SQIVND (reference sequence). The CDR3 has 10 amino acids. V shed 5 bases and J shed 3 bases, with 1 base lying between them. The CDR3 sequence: CASSDTEAFF. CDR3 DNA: TGTGCCAGTAGTGACACTGAAGCTTTCTTT. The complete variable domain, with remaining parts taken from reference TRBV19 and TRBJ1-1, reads DGGITQSPKYLFRKEGQNVTLSCEQNLNHDAMYWYRQDPGQGLRLIYYSQIVNDFQKGDIAEGYSVSREKKESFPLTVTSAQKNPTAFYLCASSDTEAFFGQGTRLTVV.

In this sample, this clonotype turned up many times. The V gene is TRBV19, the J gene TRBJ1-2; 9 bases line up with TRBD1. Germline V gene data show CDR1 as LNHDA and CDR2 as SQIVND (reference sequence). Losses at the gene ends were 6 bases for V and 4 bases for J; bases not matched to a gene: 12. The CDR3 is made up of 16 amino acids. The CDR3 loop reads CASRNPQGATLYGYTF. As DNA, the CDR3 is TGTGCCAGTAGGAACCCACAGGGGGCTACCCTCTATGGCTACACCTTC.

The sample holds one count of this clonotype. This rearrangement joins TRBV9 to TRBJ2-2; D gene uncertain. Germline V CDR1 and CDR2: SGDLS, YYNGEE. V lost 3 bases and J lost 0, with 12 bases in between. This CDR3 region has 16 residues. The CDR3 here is CASSAFSEANTGELFF. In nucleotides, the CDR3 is TGTGCCAGCAGCGCATTCTCGGAAGCGAACACCGGGGAGCTGTTTTTT.

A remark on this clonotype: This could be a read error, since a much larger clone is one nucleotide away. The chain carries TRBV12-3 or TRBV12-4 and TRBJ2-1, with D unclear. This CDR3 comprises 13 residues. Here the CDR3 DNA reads TGTGCCGGCAGTTTTGGACCCTACAATGAGCAGTTCTTC. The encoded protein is CAGSFGPYNEQFF.

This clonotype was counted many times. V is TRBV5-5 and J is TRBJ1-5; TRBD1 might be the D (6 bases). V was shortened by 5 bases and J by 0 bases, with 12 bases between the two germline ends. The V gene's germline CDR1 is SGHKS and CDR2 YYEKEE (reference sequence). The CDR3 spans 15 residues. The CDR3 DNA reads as TGTGCCAGCAGTAGGACAGTCTATAGCAATCAGCCCCAGCATTTT. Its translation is CASSRTVYSNQPQHF.

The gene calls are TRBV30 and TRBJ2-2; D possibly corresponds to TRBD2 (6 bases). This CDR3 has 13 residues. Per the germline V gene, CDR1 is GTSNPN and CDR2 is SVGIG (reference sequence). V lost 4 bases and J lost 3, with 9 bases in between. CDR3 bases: TGTGCCTGGAACGGGGGAGACACCGGGGAGCTGTTTTTT. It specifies CAWNGGDTGELFF.

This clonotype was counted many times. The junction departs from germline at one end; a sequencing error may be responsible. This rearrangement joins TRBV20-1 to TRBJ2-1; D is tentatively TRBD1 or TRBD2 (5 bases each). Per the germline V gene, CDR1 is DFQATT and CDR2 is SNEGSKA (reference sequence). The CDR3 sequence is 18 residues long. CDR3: CSARDSTRGTLVLNGQFF. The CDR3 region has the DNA TGCAGTGCTAGAGATAGCACCAGAGGGACCCTCGTTTTAAATGGGCAGTTCTTC.

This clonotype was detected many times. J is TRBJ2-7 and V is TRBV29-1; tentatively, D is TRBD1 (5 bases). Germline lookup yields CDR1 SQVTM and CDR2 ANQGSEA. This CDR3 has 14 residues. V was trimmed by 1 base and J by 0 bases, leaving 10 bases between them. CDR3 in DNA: TGCAGCGTTGAAGGTCAGGGCAGCTCCTACGAGCAGTACTTC. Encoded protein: CSVEGQGSSYEQYF.

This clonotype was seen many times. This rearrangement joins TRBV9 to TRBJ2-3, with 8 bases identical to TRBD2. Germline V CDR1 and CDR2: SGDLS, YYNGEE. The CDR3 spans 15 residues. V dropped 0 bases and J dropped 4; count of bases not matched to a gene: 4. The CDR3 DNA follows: TGTGCCAGCAGCGTAGGAGCGGGAGTAGCAGATACGCAGTATTTT. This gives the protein CASSVGAGVADTQYF.

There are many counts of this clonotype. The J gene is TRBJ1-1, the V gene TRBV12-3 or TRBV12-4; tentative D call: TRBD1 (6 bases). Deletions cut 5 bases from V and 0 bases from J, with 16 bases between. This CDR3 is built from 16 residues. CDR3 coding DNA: TGTGCCAGCAGTGCGGGGGCCAGCACCCTGAACACTGAAGCTTTCTTT. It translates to CASSAGASTLNTEAFF.

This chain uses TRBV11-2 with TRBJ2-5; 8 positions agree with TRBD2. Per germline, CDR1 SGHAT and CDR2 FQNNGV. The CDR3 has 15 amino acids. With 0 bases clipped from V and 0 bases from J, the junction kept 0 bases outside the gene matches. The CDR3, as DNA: TGTGCCAGCAGCTTAGAGCGGGGGGACCAAGAGACCCAGTACTTC. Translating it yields CASSLERGDQETQYF.

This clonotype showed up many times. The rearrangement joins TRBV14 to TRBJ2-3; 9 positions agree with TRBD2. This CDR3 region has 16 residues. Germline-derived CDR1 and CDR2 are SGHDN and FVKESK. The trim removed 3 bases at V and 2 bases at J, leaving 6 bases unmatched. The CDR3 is CASSQVLAGLTDTQYF. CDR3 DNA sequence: TGTGCCAGCAGCCAGGTTCTAGCGGGGCTCACAGATACGCAGTATTTT.

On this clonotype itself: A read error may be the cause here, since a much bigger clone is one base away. CDR3 DNA sequence: TGTGCCAGCAGTTGCTCGAGGGGGAAGGATCGTCGGGCTGGCTACACCTTC. It translates to CASSCSRGKDRRAGYTF. The chain employs TRBV6-5 and TRBJ1-2, with TRBD1 as a possible D gene (6 bases). The CDR3 is made up of 17 amino acids. V was cut by 4 bases and J by 7 bases, with 25 bases left in between. Germline CDR1 reads MNHEY; CDR2 reads SVGAGI.

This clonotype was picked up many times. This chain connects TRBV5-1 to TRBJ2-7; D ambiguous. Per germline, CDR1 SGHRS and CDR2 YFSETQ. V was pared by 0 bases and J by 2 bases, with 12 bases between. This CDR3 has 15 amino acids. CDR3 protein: CASSLEGHRAYEQYF. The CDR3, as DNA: TGCGCCAGCAGCTTGGAAGGGCACAGAGCCTACGAGCAGTACTTC.